These 30 T cell receptor beta chains came from one sample sequenced in a study of OX40 agonist ivuxolimab in advanced cancers. Libraries were prepared by immunoSEQ multiplex PCR; TCRdb keeps only in-frame clonotypes and omits some of them. The table records some 96,000 clones, roughly 80% of them present only once. This material consisted of CD4+ or CD8+ T cells sorted from blood, taken in a trial of the OX40 agonist ivuxolimab. The receptors shown here come from an adult with an advanced solid tumor such as melanoma, head and neck, liver or kidney cancer.

V and J are TRBV5-1 and TRBJ1-2, with a possible D match to TRBD1 (5 bases). The germline gives CDR1 SGHRS, CDR2 YFSETQ. The CDR3 contains 15 residues. The V end lost 4 bases, the J end lost 2 bases, and 15 bases lay between the germline ends. The CDR3 is CASSDSGAQNYGYTF. The CDR3 DNA sequence: TGCGCCAGCAGCGATTCTGGGGCGCAGAACTATGGCTACACCTTC.

Comments on this clone: One end of the junction does not line up with germline, which may come from a read error. The chain carries TRBV28 and TRBJ2-7, with D possibly being TRBD1 (7 bases). This CDR3 region has 16 residues. Germline CDR1 MDHEN, CDR2 SYDVKM. As DNA, the CDR3 is TGTGCCGGCAGGGCGCGGGCGGGACAGAGAGCCTACGAGCAGTACTTC. This codes for CAGRARAGQRAYEQYF.

This clone turned up a few times. The chain is built from TRBV7-2 and TRBJ2-7; 7 bases line up with TRBD2. The germline CDR1 and CDR2 sequences are SGHTA and FQGNSA. The CDR3 has 16 amino acids. V gave up 4 bases and J gave up 3 bases; unmatched junction bases: 12. CDR3 loop: CASSSGGGRLGYEQYF. CDR3 bases: TGTGCCAGCAGCTCTGGGGGAGGGAGGTTGGGCTACGAGCAGTACTTC.

The CDR3 bases are TGTGCCAGTAGTATAGGGTCAGGGATTCGGGTCGGCACTGAAGCTTTCTTT. Its protein is CASSIGSGIRVGTEAFF. This chain uses TRBV19 with TRBJ1-1; D perhaps matches TRBD1 (5 bases). The CDR3 length is 17 residues. Germline lookup yields CDR1 LNHDA and CDR2 SQIVND (reference sequence). V shed 1 base and J shed 4 bases, with 19 bases lying between them.

V is TRBV10-3 and J is TRBJ2-5, with D tentatively TRBD1 or TRBD2 (6 bases each). The CDR3 contains 13 residues. Trimming shortened V by 6 bases and J by 5 bases, and 13 bases separated the two germline ends. CDR1 and CDR2 from the germline V gene are ENHRY and SYGVKD. In DNA, the CDR3 is TGTGCCATCAGCTACACAGGGAGGGAGACCCAGTACTTC. This gives the protein CAISYTGRETQYF.

The V call is TRBV4-1, the J call TRBJ2-2; 10 positions agree with TRBD1. The CDR3 sequence is 16 residues long. From germline, CDR1 is MGHRA and CDR2 YSYEKL. V shed 3 bases, J shed 7 bases, and the junction held 8 bases outside the gene matches. CDR3 loop: CASSQPDRGRGGELFF. In DNA form, the CDR3 reads TGCGCCAGCAGCCAGCCCGACAGGGGGCGAGGCGGGGAGCTGTTTTTT.

This clone was recorded only once. The chain joins TRBV5-4 to TRBJ2-7; maybe TRBD1 (5 bases). This CDR3 region has 14 residues. Deletions cut 5 bases from V and 6 bases from J, with 18 bases between. Per the germline V gene, CDR1 is SGHNT and CDR2 is YYREEE (reference sequence). For the CDR3, the DNA is TGTGCCAGCAGTCGCGGTGGGGCCGGCGGCGAGCAGTACTTC. Translated: CASSRGGAGGEQYF. Variable domain in full (rest from reference TRBV5-4 and TRBJ2-7): ETGVTQSPTHLIKTRGQQVTLRCSSQSGHNTVSWYQQALGQGPQFIFQYYREEENGRGNFPPRFSGLQFPNYSSELNVNALELDDSALYLCASSRGGAGGEQYFGPGTRLTVT.

The V call is TRBV5-1, the J call TRBJ2-1; 9 bases agree with TRBD1. V shed 5 bases and J 4 bases; nucleotides not matched to a gene: 4. The CDR3 totals 14 residues. Germline V CDR1 and CDR2: SGHRS, YFSETQ. DNA of the CDR3: TGCGCCAGCAGATCAGGACAGGGGTACAATGAGCAGTTCTTC. Translated, it gives CASRSGQGYNEQFF.

This chain's CDR3 is CASSFVPGLAAYNEQFF. The CDR3 DNA reads as TGTGCCAGCAGCTTTGTACCGGGACTAGCGGCGTACAATGAGCAGTTCTTC. The V call is TRBV7-9, the J call TRBJ2-1, with 11 bases fitting TRBD2. Unmatched junction bases numbered 8, after V lost 3 bases and J lost 4 bases. Germline values: CDR1 SEHNR, CDR2 FQNEAQ (reference sequence). CDR3 length: 17 amino acids.

The CDR3 region has the DNA TGTGCCAGCAGCTTAGCCTTAGGACAGGGCAATGAGCAGTTCTTC. Encoded protein: CASSLALGQGNEQFF. This rearrangement joins TRBV7-7 to TRBJ2-1, with 8 bases identical to TRBD1. Germline lookup yields CDR1 SSHAT and CDR2 FNYEAQ (reference sequence). The V gene end was trimmed by 0 bases and the J gene end by 6 bases; junction bases not matched to a gene: 4. There are 15 residues in the CDR3.

V and J are TRBV7-2 and TRBJ2-1, with D unclear. The CDR3 spans 11 residues. Germline V CDR1 and CDR2: SGHTA, FQGNSA. V shed 11 bases and J shed 4 bases, with 9 bases lying between them. This CDR3 is CAVELYNEQFF. The CDR3 DNA reads TGTGCCGTAGAGTTGTACAATGAGCAGTTCTTC.

This chain connects TRBV4-3 to TRBJ2-3, with a weak D call TRBD1 (6 bases). Germline loops: CDR1 LGHNA, CDR2 YSLEER. This CDR3 region has 13 residues. V was trimmed by 6 bases and J by 4 bases, leaving 11 bases between them. The CDR3 reads CASSTRQADTQYF. Written as DNA, the CDR3 is TGCGCCAGCAGTACCAGACAGGCAGATACGCAGTATTTT.

The CDR3 region has the DNA TGCAGCGTGATTAGGTTTGCGAACACCGGGGAGCTGTTTTTT. Encoded protein: CSVIRFANTGELFF. The chain recombines TRBV29-1 with TRBJ2-2, with D hard to call. The V gene's germline CDR1 is SQVTM and CDR2 ANQGSEA. The CDR3 runs 14 residues. V dropped 6 bases and J dropped 0 bases, with 11 bases sitting between them.

The CDR3 sequence: CASSVDGNTEAFF. The CDR3 nucleotides read TGTGCCAGCAGTGTGGACGGGAACACTGAAGCTTTCTTT. The chain employs TRBV6-4 and TRBJ1-1, with D unclear. This CDR3 has 13 amino acids. Germline CDR1 MRHNA, CDR2 SNTAGT. Trimming stripped 4 bases from V and 1 base from J, with 7 bases between.

The gene calls are TRBV28 and TRBJ1-1, with 7 bases lining up with TRBD1. This CDR3 has 14 amino acids. With V trimmed by 2 bases and J by 1 base, 1 base remained unmatched. Germline V gene lookup returns CDR1 MDHEN and CDR2 SYDVKM. Here the CDR3 DNA reads TGTGCCAGCAGTTTACGGACAGGGAACACTGAAGCTTTCTTT. This encodes CASSLRTGNTEAFF. Looking up the rest from reference TRBV28 and TRBJ1-1 gives the full variable domain: DVKVTQSSRYLVKRTGEKVFLECVQDMDHENMFWYRQDPGLGLRLIYFSYDVKMKEKGDIPEGYSVSREKKERFSLILESASTNQTSMYLCASSLRTGNTEAFFGQGTRLTVV.

This sequence joins TRBV19 and TRBJ1-4; D uncertain. Trimming took 3 bases from V and 6 from J, leaving 14 bases between them. Germline CDR1 and CDR2: LNHDA and SQIVND (reference sequence). CDR3 length: 15 amino acids. This CDR3 is CASSIFGQEDEKLFF. Written as DNA, the CDR3 is TGTGCCAGTAGTATCTTTGGGCAGGAGGATGAAAAACTGTTTTTT. The complete variable domain, with remaining parts taken from reference TRBV19 and TRBJ1-4, reads DGGITQSPKYLFRKEGQNVTLSCEQNLNHDAMYWYRQDPGQGLRLIYYSQIVNDFQKGDIAEGYSVSREKKESFPLTVTSAQKNPTAFYLCASSIFGQEDEKLFFGSGTQLSVL.

CDR3 loop: CASSQELAGVSYNEQFF. The DNA for the CDR3 is TGCGCCAGCAGCCAAGAACTAGCGGGGGTCTCCTACAATGAGCAGTTCTTC. The rearrangement links TRBV4-3 to TRBJ2-1, with 11 bases identical to TRBD2. This CDR3 is 17 amino acids long. Trimming removed 0 bases from V and 0 bases from J; junction bases left unmatched: 1. Per germline, CDR1 LGHNA and CDR2 YSLEER.

Only a few counts were recorded for this clone. The chain is built from TRBV10-3 and TRBJ1-1, with 10 bases fitting TRBD1. The V and J ends lost 5 bases and 1 base, in that order; junction bases with no gene match: 7. Looked up from germline, CDR1 is ENHRY and CDR2 is SYGVKD. This CDR3 region has 16 residues. The CDR3 DNA reads TGTGCCATCAGTCAGCGACAGGGGGCGGAGAACACTGAAGCTTTCTTT. This translates into CAISQRQGAENTEAFF.

V gene TRBV14 combines with J gene TRBJ2-5, with 12 positions matching TRBD2. The germline CDR1 and CDR2 sequences are SGHDN and FVKESK. The CDR3 loop spans 18 amino acids. V was clipped by 0 bases and J by 5 bases; unmatched bases: 10. This chain's CDR3 is CASSQDPLAGGLRETQYF. CDR3 nucleotides: TGTGCCAGCAGCCAAGATCCCCTAGCGGGGGGGCTAAGGGAGACCCAGTACTTC.

The chain joins TRBV7-8 to TRBJ1-1; D gene ambiguous. The CDR3 is 13 amino acids. Germline CDR1 and CDR2: SGHVS and FQNEAQ. Deletions cut 5 bases from V and 4 bases from J, with 11 bases between. The CDR3 protein is CASSPHRSTEAFF. Here the CDR3 DNA reads TGTGCCAGCAGCCCCCACCGGAGCACTGAAGCTTTCTTT. Supplemented by reference TRBV7-8 and TRBJ1-1, the full variable domain reads GAGVSQSPRYKVAKRGQDVALRCDPISGHVSLFWYQQALGQGPEFLTYFQNEAQLDKSGLPSDRFFAERPEGSVSTLKIQRTQQEDSAVYLCASSPHRSTEAFFGQGTRLTVV.

The chain is built from TRBV7-8 and TRBJ2-3; D is undetermined. CDR1 and CDR2 from the germline V gene are SGHVS and FQNEAQ. The CDR3 runs to 15 residues. V lost 1 base and J lost 6, with 14 bases in between. Here the CDR3 reads CASSLGPRVRDTQYF. DNA of the CDR3: TGTGCCAGCAGCTTAGGCCCTAGGGTTCGGGATACGCAGTATTTT.

V and J are TRBV4-2 and TRBJ2-3; 9 bases agree with TRBD2. Germline assignment: CDR1 LGHNA and CDR2 YNFKEQ. This CDR3 has 16 residues. V dropped 0 bases and J dropped 1; count of bases not matched to a gene: 2. The CDR3 nucleotides are TGTGCCAGCAGCCAAGATGGCGGGAGGGGCACAGATACGCAGTATTTT. Amino acids: CASSQDGGRGTDTQYF.

The gene calls are TRBV4-3 and TRBJ1-1; D not certain. This CDR3 region has 15 residues. Germline loops: CDR1 LGHNA, CDR2 YSLEER. The V end was cut by 1 base, the J end by 7 bases, with 16 bases between. CDR3 amino acids: CASSQVISGSLEAFF. The DNA for the CDR3 is TGCGCCAGCAGCCAAGTCATATCGGGGAGTCTTGAAGCTTTCTTT.

Here the CDR3 reads CASSQRPANSPLHF. The CDR3 DNA reads as TGCGCCAGCAGCCAAAGGCCCGCCAATTCACCCCTCCACTTT. The V gene is TRBV4-3, the J gene TRBJ1-6, with D unclear. Germline V gives CDR1 LGHNA, CDR2 YSLEER. Trimming pared 2 bases from V and 7 bases from J, leaving 9 bases between. This CDR3 spans 14 amino acids.

The CDR3 protein is CSASTHNEQFF. The CDR3 DNA reads as TGCAGTGCTTCGACCCACAATGAGCAGTTCTTC. The V call is TRBV20-1, the J call TRBJ2-1; D ambiguous. V lost 5 bases and J 5 bases, leaving 7 bases between the germline ends. From germline, CDR1 is DFQATT and CDR2 SNEGSKA (reference sequence). This CDR3 is 11 amino acids long.

The chain employs TRBV5-1 and TRBJ2-1, with 7 bases lining up with TRBD1. The germline CDR1 and CDR2 sequences are SGHRS and YFSETQ. The trim removed 4 bases at V and 3 bases at J, leaving 4 bases unmatched. CDR3 size: 14 residues. CDR3: CASSLGQDYNEQFF. The CDR3 coding sequence is TGCGCCAGCAGCCTCGGACAGGACTACAATGAGCAGTTCTTC. The full variable domain, completed using reference TRBV5-1 and TRBJ2-1, is KAGVTQTPRYLIKTRGQQVTLSCSPISGHRSVSWYQQTPGQGLQFLFEYFSETQRNKGNFPGRFSGRQFSNSRSEMNVSTLELGDSALYLCASSLGQDYNEQFFGPGTRLTVL.

This rearrangement joins TRBV6-6 to TRBJ2-2, with D perhaps TRBD2 (6 bases). Trimming took off 0 bases at V and 8 bases at J, with 7 bases between the two ends. The CDR3 consists of 13 residues. Germline CDR1 reads MNHNY; CDR2 reads SVGAGI (reference sequence). The CDR3 DNA follows: TGTGCCAGCAGTTACTCGGAGGGGGGGGAGCTGTTTTTT. Its translation is CASSYSEGGELFF.

This clone was recorded a few times. The chain combines TRBV7-2 with TRBJ1-5; the D is unclear. V lost 1 base and J lost 5, with 12 bases in between. CDR3 length: 15 residues. The V gene's germline CDR1 is SGHTA and CDR2 FQGNSA. CDR3 sequence reads: CASSLEEGPYQPQHF. The CDR3, as DNA: TGTGCCAGCAGCTTAGAAGAGGGCCCTTATCAGCCCCAGCATTTT.

This clone was recorded once. The chain links TRBV4-1 to TRBJ1-5; TRBD1 matches 9 bases. The V segment lost 0 bases and the J segment 11 bases; nucleotides outside the gene matches: 14. The CDR3 length is 17 residues. Germline values: CDR1 MGHRA, CDR2 YSYEKL. The CDR3 DNA reads as TGCGCCAGCAGCCAAGAACAGGGGGCGAGGATCTCCCCGTCCCAGCATTTT. Translated, it gives CASSQEQGARISPSQHF.

CDR3 DNA sequence: TGCAGCGTTGAAAGGGACAGGGGCCCCGGGGAGCAGTACTTC. Translation: CSVERDRGPGEQYF. The J gene is TRBJ2-7, the V gene TRBV29-1, with 10 bases matching TRBD1. This CDR3 is 14 amino acids long. From germline, CDR1 is SQVTM and CDR2 ANQGSEA. Trimming cost V 2 bases and J 7 bases; bases outside gene matches: 8.